The 26 T cell receptor beta chains in this list originate from one sample, sequenced in a study of control samples from healthy donors and cancer patients. Here immunoSEQ multiplex PCR was the method, and the copy in TCRdb shows in-frame clones only, minus some. The sample holds roughly 180,000 clones, approximately 91% seen once. The sample was blood. The receptors come from a woman aged 35 to 49 in good health.

The V call is TRBV6-5, the J call TRBJ2-2, with a weak D call TRBD2 (5 bases). CDR3 length equals 15 residues. Trimming removed 5 bases at V and 4 bases at J, with 14 bases between. CDR1 MNHEY and CDR2 SVGAGI come from the germline V gene. Here the CDR3 DNA reads TGTGCCAGCAGTACTTTAACACGGGGCACCGGGGAGCTGTTTTTT. Protein: CASSTLTRGTGELFF.

The chain links TRBV4-1 to TRBJ1-1, with D perhaps matching TRBD1 (6 bases). This CDR3 is 14 amino acids long. Germline CDR1 and CDR2: MGHRA and YSYEKL. Trimming pared 4 bases from V and 2 bases from J, leaving 11 bases between. In DNA form, the CDR3 reads TGCGCCAGCAGCCCTGGACAGTCTAACACTGAAGCTTTCTTT. Translation gives CASSPGQSNTEAFF.

The genes are TRBV21-1 and TRBJ2-3; the table names TRBD2, a call not compared with the DNA. TRBV21-1 is an annotated pseudogene. CDR3 length: 16 residues. CDR3 sequence reads: CASSKLAGLSTDTQYF. The CDR3, as DNA: TGTGCCAGCAGCAAGTTGGCAGGACTAAGCACAGATACGCAGTATTTT.

The J gene is TRBJ1-4, the V gene TRBV6-2 or TRBV6-3; D is unresolved. Deletions cut 1 base from V and 7 bases from J, with 10 bases between. The CDR3 has 14 residues. The V gene's germline CDR1 is MNHEY and CDR2 SVGEGT. The CDR3 is CASSYFQAGEKLFF. The DNA of the CDR3 is TGTGCCAGCAGTTACTTCCAGGCGGGTGAAAAACTGTTTTTT.

This sequence joins TRBV6-5 and TRBJ1-1; D is possibly TRBD1 (6 bases). V lost 6 bases and J lost 0, with 14 bases in between. CDR1 is MNHEY and CDR2 is SVGAGI in the germline V gene. This CDR3 region has 15 residues. The CDR3 protein is CASSTTGRLNTEAFF. The CDR3 DNA sequence: TGTGCCAGCAGCACCACAGGGCGATTGAACACTGAAGCTTTCTTT.

This clone has only one observation. V gene TRBV3-1 (or the pseudogene TRBV3-2) combines with J gene TRBJ2-1, with 8 nucleotides matching TRBD2. Germline CDR1 and CDR2: LGHDT and YNNKEL (reference sequence). V lost 0 bases to trimming and J lost 4 bases; unmatched junction nucleotides: 8. The CDR3 is made up of 17 amino acids. Written as DNA, the CDR3 is TGTGCCAGCAGCCAAGATACGCGGGGGGAACCATACAATGAGCAGTTCTTC. Translating it yields CASSQDTRGEPYNEQFF.

Written as DNA, the CDR3 is TGTGCCAGCAGCCTCCCCAAGACCACTAGCGGGGACTACGAGCAGTACTTC. The encoded protein is CASSLPKTTSGDYEQYF. V gene TRBV7-8 combines with J gene TRBJ2-7; 10 bases are a match to TRBD2. With 5 bases clipped from V and 3 bases from J, the junction kept 13 bases outside the gene matches. This CDR3 spans 17 amino acids. CDR1 is SGHVS and CDR2 is FQNEAQ in the germline V gene. Supplemented by reference TRBV7-8 and TRBJ2-7, the full variable domain reads GAGVSQSPRYKVAKRGQDVALRCDPISGHVSLFWYQQALGQGPEFLTYFQNEAQLDKSGLPSDRFFAERPEGSVSTLKIQRTQQEDSAVYLCASSLPKTTSGDYEQYFGPGTRLTVT.

The CDR3 sequence is CASSQGAGELFF. For the CDR3, the DNA is TGTGCCAGCAGTCAGGGTGCCGGGGAGCTGTTTTTT. The chain couples TRBV7-9 to TRBJ2-2, with a possible D match to TRBD1 (5 bases). Germline loops: CDR1 SEHNR, CDR2 FQNEAQ (reference sequence). The length of the CDR3 is 12 residues. The V end was cut by 6 bases, the J end by 6 bases, with 8 bases between.

V gene TRBV25-1 combines with J gene TRBJ1-2, with D possibly being TRBD1 (5 bases). Germline V gene data show CDR1 as MGHDK and CDR2 as SYGVNS. Trimming took 8 bases from V and 8 from J, leaving 15 bases between them. This CDR3 has 12 amino acids. The CDR3 reads CASSGGRGGYTF. The CDR3 DNA is TGTGCCAGCTCGGGGGGGAGGGGCGGCTACACCTTC.

This clone showed up just once. The chain uses TRBV4-1 and TRBJ2-2, with 9 bases fitting TRBD2. CDR1 and CDR2 from the germline V gene are MGHRA and YSYEKL. Trimming at V came to 0 bases and at J to 4 bases, leaving 3 bases not matched to a gene. The CDR3 length is 16 residues. DNA of the CDR3: TGCGCCAGCAGCCAAGAAGGCGGGGGGGCCACCGGGGAGCTGTTTTTT. Its translation: CASSQEGGGATGELFF.

This clone appeared a few times. The CDR3 protein is CASSYMGRPEAFF. CDR3 sequence (DNA): TGTGCCAGCAGTTATATGGGACGACCTGAAGCTTTCTTT. V usage is TRBV6-2 or TRBV6-3 and J usage is TRBJ1-1, with a tentative D call TRBD1 (5 bases). CDR3 length: 13 residues. The V gene's germline CDR1 is MNHEY and CDR2 SVGEGT. V shed 3 bases and J shed 6 bases, with 11 bases lying between them.

This rearrangement joins TRBV7-2 to TRBJ1-4; no definite D call. The CDR3 consists of 13 residues. Germline loops: CDR1 SGHTA, CDR2 FQGNSA. V dropped 3 bases and J dropped 5 bases, with 7 bases sitting between them. CDR3 sequence: CASSFNSNEKLFF. The CDR3 DNA reads TGTGCCAGCAGCTTTAACAGCAATGAAAAACTGTTTTTT.

The V gene is TRBV5-4, the J gene TRBJ1-4, with 9 bases identical to TRBD1. The germline CDR1 and CDR2 sequences are SGHNT and YYREEE (reference sequence). The CDR3 spans 15 residues. The J segment lost 5 bases and the V segment lost 6 bases, leaving 8 bases of the junction unmatched. The CDR3 DNA sequence: TGTGCCAGCACCCGAACGACAGGGGGGAATGAAAAACTGTTTTTT. Its protein is CASTRTTGGNEKLFF.

This chain links TRBV5-6 with TRBJ2-1, with TRBD1 matching over 10 bases. J gave up 1 base and V 4 bases, and 14 bases lay outside the gene matches. The CDR3 contains 19 residues. Germline-derived CDR1 and CDR2 are SGHDT and YYEEEE. For the CDR3, the DNA is TGTGCCAGCAGCCGAGGAAGACCGGGACAGGGGAGTTCCTACAATGAGCAGTTCTTC. Protein sequence: CASSRGRPGQGSSYNEQFF.

V gene TRBV5-5 combines with J gene TRBJ1-5, with 8 bases fitting TRBD1. The V gene end was trimmed by 4 bases and the J gene end by 5 bases; junction bases not matched to a gene: 5. Germline V gives CDR1 SGHKS, CDR2 YYEKEE (reference sequence). The CDR3 totals 14 residues. The CDR3 is CASSPGTGDQPQHF. The DNA for the CDR3 is TGTGCCAGCAGCCCAGGGACAGGTGATCAGCCCCAGCATTTT.

The V and J genes are TRBV29-1 and TRBJ1-6, with D maybe TRBD1 (6 bases). CDR1 is SQVTM and CDR2 is ANQGSEA in the germline V gene. V gave up 5 bases and J gave up 9 bases, with 14 bases separating them. The CDR3 is 13 residues long. The CDR3 DNA follows: TGCAGCGTTAATTTAGGGGGGGGTTCACCCCTCCACTTT. Its translation is CSVNLGGGSPLHF.

The chain couples TRBV5-1 to TRBJ1-3; D might be TRBD1 (5 bases). V lost 5 bases, J lost 8 bases, and 17 bases lay in between. CDR3 size: 14 residues. CDR1 is SGHRS, CDR2 YFSETQ, per germline. The chain's CDR3 is CASSFGTSGDTIYF. CDR3 DNA: TGCGCCAGCAGTTTCGGGACTTCGGGAGACACCATATATTTT.

The V and J genes are TRBV6-1 and TRBJ1-5; a possible D gene is TRBD1 (5 bases). Trimming left V 4 bases short and J 0 bases short, with 13 bases between. Looked up from germline, CDR1 is MNHNS and CDR2 is SASEGT. The CDR3 consists of 16 residues. The CDR3 bases are TGTGCCAGCAGTGTGGGCAGGGCGGATAGCAATCAGCCCCAGCATTTT. It specifies CASSVGRADSNQPQHF.

The chain combines TRBV27 with TRBJ1-5; 11 bases are shared with TRBD1. Germline V gives CDR1 MNHEY, CDR2 SMNVEV (reference sequence). V trimming: 6 bases; J trimming: 4 bases; junction bases outside the gene matches: 5. The CDR3 is made up of 15 amino acids. The CDR3 region is CASRLGTGGNQPQHF. DNA for the CDR3: TGTGCCAGCAGGCTGGGGACAGGGGGGAATCAGCCCCAGCATTTT.

The V call is TRBV4-1, the J call TRBJ2-3, with 7 positions matching TRBD2. This CDR3 is built from 16 residues. Looked up from germline, CDR1 is MGHRA and CDR2 is YSYEKL. Losses at the gene ends were 0 bases for V and 2 bases for J; bases not matched to a gene: 5. Here the CDR3 reads CASSQDSGVFTDTQYF. As DNA, the CDR3 is TGCGCCAGCAGCCAAGACAGCGGGGTATTCACAGATACGCAGTATTTT.

The chain combines TRBV24-1 with TRBJ2-1, with a tentative D call TRBD2 (5 bases). The germline V and J ends were trimmed by 6 bases and 4 bases, with 9 bases remaining between them. This CDR3 is 13 amino acids long. Germline values: CDR1 KGHDR, CDR2 SFDVKD. The CDR3 spells CATSPSGYNEQFF. The DNA for the CDR3 is TGTGCCACCAGTCCGTCGGGGTACAATGAGCAGTTCTTC.

The chain uses TRBV11-2 and TRBJ1-2; no clear D. CDR1 is SGHAT and CDR2 is FQNNGV in the germline V gene. This CDR3 spans 12 amino acids. With 5 bases removed from V and 6 bases from J, the gap between germline ends came to 10 bases. CDR3 nucleotide sequence: TGTGCCAGCAGCCCCGGTTCAGATGGCTACACCTTC. This codes for CASSPGSDGYTF.

The genes are TRBV25-1 and TRBJ1-3, with D hard to call. The V gene's germline CDR1 is MGHDK and CDR2 SYGVNS. The CDR3 spans 14 residues. Trimming shortened V by 2 bases and J by 1 base, and 6 bases separated the two germline ends. CDR3 DNA sequence: TGTGCCAGCAGTGAAGTGGGTTCTGGAAACACCATATATTTT. This encodes CASSEVGSGNTIYF. Full variable domain (outside the CDR3, taken from reference TRBV25-1 and TRBJ1-3): EADIYQTPRYLVIGTGKKITLECSQTMGHDKMYWYQQDPGMELHLIHYSYGVNSTEKGDLSSESTVSRIRTEHFPLTLESARPSHTSQYLCASSEVGSGNTIYFGEGSWLTVV.

The V and J genes are TRBV11-2 and TRBJ1-6, with 9 bases matching TRBD1. Germline trimming cut 1 base from V and 8 bases from J; bases unmatched to any gene: 6. CDR3 length: 16 amino acids. Per the germline V gene, CDR1 is SGHAT and CDR2 is FQNNGV. CDR3 sequence: CASSLALQGADSPLHF. The CDR3 DNA reads as TGTGCCAGCAGCTTAGCCCTACAGGGGGCCGATTCACCCCTCCACTTT.

The chain is built from TRBV9 and TRBJ1-1; 7 bases are shared with TRBD1. CDR1 is SGDLS and CDR2 is YYNGEE in the germline V gene. This CDR3 comprises 14 residues. The trim removed 1 base at V and 1 base at J, leaving 1 base unmatched. The CDR3 sequence is CASSVQGGNTEAFF. CDR3 nucleotides: TGTGCCAGCAGCGTACAGGGGGGGAACACTGAAGCTTTCTTT.

The chain uses TRBV19 and TRBJ1-1; TRBD1 matches at 7 bases. CDR3 length: 15 amino acids. The V gene end was trimmed by 5 bases and the J gene end by 11 bases; junction bases not matched to a gene: 17. From germline, CDR1 is LNHDA and CDR2 SQIVND (reference sequence). The DNA for the CDR3 is TGTGCCAGTAGTCAGATCGACAGGGATGAGATCGGGGCTTTCTTT. It encodes CASSQIDRDEIGAFF.